Following are 29 T cell receptor beta chains from one sample sequenced in a study of Graves' ophthalmopathy and Graves' hyperthyroidism. The TCR beta CDR3 regions underwent amplification from RNA transcripts. An opening RT-PCR round employed HTBI primers and preceded a second-round multiplex PCR. In TCRdb, the multiplex PCR reads were re-called with MiXCR into one record per CDR3 protein. The repertoire holds about 48,000 distinct CDR3 sequences, with roughly 52% as singletons. Material for sequencing was peripheral blood. Source of these receptors: an adult man with Graves' ophthalmopathy.

V is TRBV19 and J is TRBJ2-3, with D possibly called TRBD1 or TRBD2 (5 bases each). V lost 8 bases and J 0 bases, leaving 27 bases between the germline ends. CDR3 length: 19 amino acids. Looked up from germline, CDR1 is LNHDA and CDR2 is SQIVND (reference sequence). Here the CDR3 reads CASCIKGRNQIISTDTQYF. DNA for the CDR3: TGTGCCAGTTGCATTAAGGGACGAAACCAAATTATTAGCACAGATACGCAGTATTTT. Full variable domain (outside the CDR3, taken from reference TRBV19 and TRBJ2-3): DGGITQSPKYLFRKEGQNVTLSCEQNLNHDAMYWYRQDPGQGLRLIYYSQIVNDFQKGDIAEGYSVSREKKESFPLTVTSAQKNPTAFYLCASCIKGRNQIISTDTQYFGPGTRLTVL.

This clonotype appeared many times. The chain carries TRBV6-1 and TRBJ2-7; D gene ambiguous. Germline V lookup: CDR1 MNHNS, CDR2 SASEGT. Trimming removed 0 bases from V and 1 base from J, with 4 bases in between. CDR3 length: 13 residues. The CDR3 DNA is TGTGCCAGCAGTGAAGCGCGGTCCTACGAGCAGTACTTC. Translated, it gives CASSEARSYEQYF.

The CDR3 DNA follows: TGTGCCAGCAGCCACAGGGGCGTCCACACTGAAGCTTTCTTT. Its protein is CASSHRGVHTEAFF. V is TRBV6-5 and J is TRBJ1-1, with 7 bases lining up with TRBD1. The trim removed 6 bases at V and 3 bases at J, leaving 7 bases unmatched. CDR1 and CDR2 (germline): MNHEY, SVGAGI. The CDR3 runs to 14 residues.

This clonotype appeared many times. This rearrangement joins TRBV5-8 to TRBJ2-2; D unresolved. Germline loops: CDR1 SGHTS, CDR2 YDEGEE. This CDR3 is built from 11 residues. V lost 2 bases, J lost 5 bases, and 1 base lay in between. CDR3 amino acids: CASSFTGELFF. The CDR3 nucleotides are TGTGCCAGCAGCTTTACCGGGGAGCTGTTTTTT.

This chain joins TRBV10-3 and TRBJ2-1; no clear D gene. The CDR3 consists of 14 residues. V was shortened by 8 bases and J by 7 bases, with 18 bases between the two germline ends. The germline gives CDR1 ENHRY, CDR2 SYGVKD. CDR3 amino acids: CAIARDDSPNEQFF. As DNA, the CDR3 is TGTGCCATCGCGAGAGACGACTCTCCGAATGAGCAGTTCTTC.

By frequency in the sample, this clonotype is medium-sized. The rearrangement uses TRBV2 and TRBJ1-6, with a weak D call TRBD1 (5 bases). V was trimmed by 1 base and J by 6 bases, leaving 10 bases between them. The CDR3 length is 15 residues. Germline V gene data show CDR1 as SNHLY and CDR2 as FYNNEI. In nucleotides, the CDR3 is TGTGCCAGCAGTGAAGACAGCGGGACTAATTCACCCCTCCACTTT. Residues: CASSEDSGTNSPLHF.

This clonotype was recorded many times. The rearrangement joins TRBV11-2 to TRBJ1-1; no definite D call. The CDR3 has 11 residues. Germline-derived CDR1 and CDR2 are SGHAT and FQNNGV. Trimming left V 0 bases short and J 5 bases short, with 1 base between. CDR3 protein: CASSLETEAFF. The CDR3 DNA reads as TGTGCCAGCAGCTTAGAGACTGAAGCTTTCTTT.

This chain uses TRBV19 with TRBJ1-5, with D hard to call. Germline V CDR1 and CDR2: LNHDA, SQIVND (reference sequence). The CDR3 has 15 amino acids. Trimming cost V 6 bases and J 6 bases, with 18 bases left between them. CDR3 sequence (DNA): TGTGCCAGTAGCCCTGGGGAGGGAAGAGGTCAGCCCCAGCATTTT. As protein: CASSPGEGRGQPQHF.

This clonotype showed up many times. V and J are TRBV25-1 and TRBJ1-6, with D unresolved. This CDR3 is 12 amino acids long. V dropped 2 bases and J dropped 8 bases, with 4 bases sitting between them. Germline V CDR1 and CDR2: MGHDK, SYGVNS. The CDR3 DNA reads as TGTGCCAGCAGTGAAACGGATTCACCCCTCCACTTT. Translation gives CASSETDSPLHF.

The CDR3 DNA reads TGCAGTGCAAAAGCCCTCCGAACTAGCGGGGGGGCCACAGATACGCAGTATTTT. This codes for CSAKALRTSGGATDTQYF. J is TRBJ2-3 and V is TRBV20-1; 13 bases fit TRBD2. Germline V gives CDR1 DFQATT, CDR2 SNEGSKA (reference sequence). Unmatched junction bases numbered 14, after V lost 6 bases and J lost 2 bases. The CDR3 contains 18 residues.

The V and J genes are TRBV2 and TRBJ2-7; TRBD1 matches at 9 bases. With 6 bases clipped from V and 7 bases from J, the junction kept 10 bases outside the gene matches. The CDR3 loop spans 14 amino acids. Germline CDR1 reads SNHLY; CDR2 reads FYNNEI. For the CDR3, the DNA is TGTGCCAGCAGCCGGGACAGGGAGGACCCGGAGCAGTACTTC. It codes for CASSRDREDPEQYF.

This clonotype has a count of ten or more. V gene TRBV6-5 combines with J gene TRBJ2-7, with 7 bases fitting TRBD1. The CDR3 has 15 residues. Germline V CDR1 and CDR2: MNHEY, SVGAGI. In nucleotides, the CDR3 is TGTGGGGAGTTCCCGGCAGGGGGATACTCCTACGAGCAGTACTTC. Encoded protein: CGEFPAGGYSYEQYF.

V gene TRBV19 combines with J gene TRBJ2-1; maybe TRBD1 (5 bases). This CDR3 has 13 residues. Germline lookup yields CDR1 LNHDA and CDR2 SQIVND (reference sequence). V lost 3 bases, J lost 6 bases, and 9 bases lay in between. Here the CDR3 DNA reads TGTGCCAGTAGTATGGGCAGGGTCAATGAGCAGTTCTTC. Amino acid sequence: CASSMGRVNEQFF.

This clonotype was picked up many times. The V and J genes are TRBV2 and TRBJ2-7; D might be TRBD1 (6 bases). This CDR3 is built from 15 residues. V was clipped by 3 bases and J by 0 bases, with 12 bases between them. Germline CDR1 SNHLY, CDR2 FYNNEI. The CDR3 region has the DNA TGTGCCAGCAGTGATACCTCCAGGGGCTCCTACGAGCAGTACTTC. Its translation is CASSDTSRGSYEQYF.

The chain links TRBV20-1 to TRBJ2-1; 14 nucleotides line up with TRBD2. Germline V gene data show CDR1 as DFQATT and CDR2 as SNEGSKA (reference sequence). The CDR3 covers 14 residues. DNA of the CDR3: TGCAGAGGCACCGGGACTAGCGGGAGCAATGAGCAGTTCTTC. This sequence encodes CRGTGTSGSNEQFF.

This chain connects TRBV7-2 to TRBJ2-1; TRBD2 matches 13 bases. V dropped 6 bases and J dropped 9; count of bases not matched to a gene: 8. This CDR3 is 15 amino acids long. The germline gives CDR1 SGHTA, CDR2 FQGNSA. As DNA, the CDR3 is TGTGCCAGCAGGCCCACTAGCGGGAGGGCCGGTGAGCAGTTCTTC. Amino acids: CASRPTSGRAGEQFF.

J is TRBJ1-5 and V is TRBV19; a weak D match, TRBD1 (5 bases). Per germline, CDR1 LNHDA and CDR2 SQIVND (reference sequence). The V gene lost 6 bases and the J gene lost 8 bases, with 14 bases spanning the gap. The CDR3 covers 13 residues. The CDR3 bases are TGTGCCAGTAGCTCAAACGTAGGGGAGCCCCAGCATTTT. Its protein product is CASSSNVGEPQHF.

The chain links TRBV10-3 to TRBJ1-2; a weak D match, TRBD1 (6 bases). Germline-derived CDR1 and CDR2 are ENHRY and SYGVKD. The CDR3 runs to 11 residues. CDR3 amino acids: CASQGNYGYTF. The CDR3 nucleotides read TGTGCTTCACAGGGAAACTATGGCTACACCTTC.

This clonotype was picked up a small number of times. The chain joins TRBV7-2 to TRBJ1-2, with TRBD1 identical over 8 bases. This CDR3 is built from 15 residues. Germline trimming cut 10 bases from V and 0 bases from J; bases unmatched to any gene: 10. Germline lookup yields CDR1 SGHTA and CDR2 FQGNSA. The CDR3 bases are TGTGCCACCATTCCCGGGACAGGTCCTAACTATGGCTACACCTTC. Its translation: CATIPGTGPNYGYTF.

Within the sample, this clonotype is medium-sized. The genes are TRBV7-2 and TRBJ1-2, with D maybe TRBD1 (5 bases). Looked up from germline, CDR1 is SGHTA and CDR2 is FQGNSA. The CDR3 sequence is 14 residues long. Trimming stripped 5 bases from V and 4 bases from J, with 14 bases between. The CDR3 region is CASSVLGGGYGYTF. CDR3 nucleotide sequence: TGTGCCAGCAGCGTCCTTGGGGGGGGCTATGGCTACACCTTC.

By proportion, this clonotype is medium-sized (0.01 to 0.1%). V usage is TRBV7-2 and J usage is TRBJ2-1, with 12 bases matching TRBD2. After removal of 7 bases from V and 10 bases from J, the junction contained 11 bases not matched to a gene. This CDR3 comprises 15 residues. Germline assignment: CDR1 SGHTA and CDR2 FQGNSA. The CDR3 protein is CASNIGLAGTEEQFF. CDR3 nucleotides: TGTGCCAGCAACATAGGACTAGCGGGAACGGAGGAGCAGTTCTTC.

Here the CDR3 reads CASSLARGGVGQPQHF. The CDR3 coding sequence is TGCGCCAGCAGCTTGGCCCGAGGGGGAGTCGGTCAGCCCCAGCATTTT. The rearrangement uses TRBV5-1 and TRBJ1-5, with D possibly being TRBD1 (6 bases). CDR3 length: 16 residues. Germline V lookup: CDR1 SGHRS, CDR2 YFSETQ. Trimming shortened V by 0 bases and J by 6 bases, and 16 bases separated the two germline ends.

Comment on this clonotype: The junction does not match germline at one end; this may be a read error. The rearrangement joins TRBV6-5 to TRBJ1-6; D unresolved. Germline values: CDR1 MNHEY, CDR2 SVGAGI. The CDR3 is made up of 13 amino acids. The CDR3 DNA is TGTGCCAGCACCGGAATGAAGAATTTACCCCTCCACTTT. It encodes CASTGMKNLPLHF.

This clonotype showed up many times. This chain connects TRBV27 to TRBJ2-1; D uncertain. The V and J ends lost 5 bases and 0 bases respectively, with 14 bases between them. CDR1 is MNHEY, CDR2 SMNVEV, per germline (reference sequence). The CDR3 is made up of 16 amino acids. The CDR3 DNA follows: TGTGCCAGCAGTCCCCTGACTGATAGCTCCTACAATGAGCAGTTCTTC. Protein: CASSPLTDSSYNEQFF.

This chain uses TRBV24-1 with TRBJ2-2; TRBD1 aligns across 9 bases. After removal of 4 bases from V and 3 bases from J, the junction contained 2 bases not matched to a gene. The germline V gene has CDR1 KGHDR and CDR2 SFDVKD. This CDR3 has 15 amino acids. CDR3 coding DNA: TGTGCCACCAGTGAACAGGGGGCGCACACCGGGGAGCTGTTTTTT. It is translated as CATSEQGAHTGELFF.

This sequence joins TRBV7-8 and TRBJ1-1; D not resolved. CDR3 length equals 16 residues. Germline CDR1 and CDR2: SGHVS and FQNEAQ. Trimming took off 1 base at V and 2 bases at J, with 14 bases between the two ends. The CDR3 bases are TGTGCCAGCAGCTTAGATCACAGTTCTGGAAACACTGAAGCTTTCTTT. Protein sequence: CASSLDHSSGNTEAFF.

The gene calls are TRBV20-1 and TRBJ1-5; possible D gene TRBD1, 6 bases. CDR3 length: 13 residues. Trimming took 6 bases from V and 5 from J, leaving 14 bases between them. Per the germline V gene, CDR1 is DFQATT and CDR2 is SNEGSKA (reference sequence). CDR3 sequence: CSAQAEGDQPQHF. The CDR3 region has the DNA TGCAGTGCCCAGGCCGAGGGGGATCAGCCCCAGCATTTT.

The chain recombines TRBV20-1 with TRBJ2-3, with D tentatively TRBD2 (5 bases). V was cut by 3 bases and J by 2 bases, with 12 bases left in between. CDR3 length: 14 residues. Germline V lookup: CDR1 DFQATT, CDR2 SNEGSKA (reference sequence). The CDR3 DNA reads as TGCAGTGCTAGGGACTCGTCCTTCACAGATACGCAGTATTTT. Amino acids: CSARDSSFTDTQYF.

Turning to this clonotype: Without the conserved terminal phenylalanine or tryptophan, this CDR3 likely stems from a read error. The limits of the CDR3 on the DNA are not certain, so only TCRdb's listed CDR3 is given. The rearrangement links TRBV2 to TRBJ2-1. The length of the CDR3 is 8 amino acids, counting both ends. The germline gives CDR1 SNHLY, CDR2 FYNNEI. This chain's CDR3 is CASSEALQ.